The 10 T cell receptor beta chains given below trace back to one sample, sequenced in a study of a mutant IDH1 vaccine in newly diagnosed glioma (dated by TCRdb to the early 2020s). Receptor libraries were prepared by the immunoSEQ multiplex PCR assay. Entries here come from immuneACCESS through TCRdb and include only in-frame sequences with V and J called. Some clones fail to appear in such tables; in the studies checked, an unresolved V gene covers under half of the shortfall, and the cause of the remainder is unknown. The sample includes around 40,000 clones, with roughly 84% observed a single time. The ten largest account for around 2.2% of the sample. The time point label corresponds to: week 11, during vaccination. Every vaccine dose consisted of 300 ug of a 20-mer mutant IDH1 peptide in Montanide, administered subcutaneously together with topical imiquimod. For these TCRs, the target antigens are not known.

The starting material was PBMCs, obtained from a glioma patient whose treatment included an IDH1 peptide vaccine. All receptors derive from a man in his forties or fifties with glioma.

This sequence joins TRBV19 and TRBJ1-1; D ambiguous. CDR3 length: 12 amino acids. With 7 bases removed from V and 8 bases from J, the gap between germline ends came to 14 bases. CDR1 is LNHDA and CDR2 is SQIVND in the germline V gene (reference sequence). The DNA of the CDR3 is TGTGCCAGTATCTCCTCCGGGAGAGAAGCTTTCTTT. Its translation is CASISSGREAFF.

V is TRBV18 and J is TRBJ1-5; 7 bases line up with TRBD1. CDR1 KGHSH and CDR2 LQKENI come from the germline V gene. This CDR3 spans 16 amino acids. With V trimmed by 3 bases and J by 1 base, 6 bases remained unmatched. The CDR3 DNA sequence: TGTGCCAGCTCACCTAATCAGGGGGGGAGCAATCAGCCCCAGCATTTT. Translated: CASSPNQGGSNQPQHF.

The chain has TRBV5-1 and TRBJ2-7, with 7 positions matching TRBD1. V dropped 3 bases and J dropped 2; count of bases not matched to a gene: 14. This CDR3 contains 17 residues. Germline V gene lookup returns CDR1 SGHRS and CDR2 YFSETQ. The CDR3 DNA sequence: TGCGCCAGCAGCTCAACCACTGGGACAGCTAATGCCTACGAGCAGTACTTC. Protein product: CASSSTTGTANAYEQYF.

The chain joins TRBV6-4 to TRBJ2-2, with TRBD2 identical over 7 bases. This CDR3 is built from 15 residues. From germline, CDR1 is MRHNA and CDR2 SNTAGT. J was trimmed by 5 bases and V by 6 bases; bases with no gene match: 9. In nucleotides, the CDR3 is TGTGCCAGCAGCTCGATAGCGGGTGGAACCGGGGAGCTGTTTTTT. Translated, it gives CASSSIAGGTGELFF.

The gene calls are TRBV5-5 and TRBJ2-1; TRBD2 might be the D (6 bases). The CDR3 length is 15 residues. The V gene's germline CDR1 is SGHKS and CDR2 YYEKEE (reference sequence). The V end lost 0 bases, the J end lost 9 bases, and 16 bases lay between the germline ends. CDR3 in DNA: TGTGCCAGCAGCTTGGCCGCGGGGTTCTTTAGTGAGCAGTTCTTC. Amino acids: CASSLAAGFFSEQFF.

The J gene is TRBJ2-5, the V gene TRBV5-1; D perhaps matches TRBD1 (7 bases). Trimming removed 0 bases from V and 2 bases from J, with 17 bases in between. CDR3 length equals 17 residues. Germline CDR1 and CDR2: SGHRS and YFSETQ. DNA of the CDR3: TGCGCCAGCAGCTTGGCCTCAGGGGGAGGAGGGCAAGAGACCCAGTACTTC. This codes for CASSLASGGGGQETQYF.

The chain links TRBV7-9 to TRBJ1-4, with a weak D call TRBD1 (5 bases). Germline lookup yields CDR1 SEHNR and CDR2 FQNEAQ (reference sequence). V was cut by 1 base and J by 5 bases, with 11 bases left in between. The CDR3 is 15 residues long. CDR3 coding DNA: TGTGCCAGCAGCTTAGAAAGGGGCAAGAATGAAAAACTGTTTTTT. Protein product: CASSLERGKNEKLFF.

The genes are TRBV6-5 and TRBJ2-1; D is undetermined. Trimming shortened V by 5 bases and J by 0 bases, and 5 bases separated the two germline ends. In germline, CDR1 is MNHEY, CDR2 SVGAGI. This CDR3 contains 13 residues. The CDR3 nucleotides read TGTGCCAGCAGTCCCAGCTCCTACAATGAGCAGTTCTTC. It translates to CASSPSSYNEQFF.

The gene calls are TRBV6-5 and TRBJ2-3; D perhaps matches TRBD1 (6 bases). The CDR3 loop spans 15 amino acids. Germline lookup yields CDR1 MNHEY and CDR2 SVGAGI. With 8 bases removed from V and 2 bases from J, the gap between germline ends came to 17 bases. This CDR3 reads CASSRQGISTDTQYF. The CDR3 DNA reads as TGTGCCAGCTCCAGGCAGGGGATTTCCACAGATACGCAGTATTTT.

This clone was detected only once. This chain links TRBV27 with TRBJ2-7, with TRBD2 identical over 9 bases. The J segment lost 3 bases and the V segment lost 5 bases, leaving 5 bases of the junction unmatched. This CDR3 is 14 amino acids long. Germline lookup yields CDR1 MNHEY and CDR2 SMNVEV (reference sequence). CDR3 bases: TGTGCCAGCAGTCCGCCTAGCGGGATCTACGAGCAGTACTTC. It is translated as CASSPPSGIYEQYF.